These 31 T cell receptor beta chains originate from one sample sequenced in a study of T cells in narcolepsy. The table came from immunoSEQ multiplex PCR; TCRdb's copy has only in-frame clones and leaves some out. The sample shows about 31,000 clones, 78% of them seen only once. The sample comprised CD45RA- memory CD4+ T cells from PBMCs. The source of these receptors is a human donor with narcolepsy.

The CDR3 spells CASTQTLPQREGKGKDEQYF. For the CDR3, the DNA is TGTGCCAGCACCCAAACCCTCCCCCAGCGGGAGGGAAAAGGGAAGGACGAGCAGTACTTC. The V and J genes are TRBV21-1 and TRBJ2-7; the table names TRBD2, a call not compared with the DNA. TRBV21-1 is termed a pseudogene. The CDR3 spans 20 residues.

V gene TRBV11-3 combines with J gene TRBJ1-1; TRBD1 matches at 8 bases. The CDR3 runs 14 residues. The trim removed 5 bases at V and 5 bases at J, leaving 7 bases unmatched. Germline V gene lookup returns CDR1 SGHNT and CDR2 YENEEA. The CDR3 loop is CASSIGQGGTEAFF. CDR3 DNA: TGTGCCAGCAGCATCGGACAGGGTGGGACTGAAGCTTTCTTT.

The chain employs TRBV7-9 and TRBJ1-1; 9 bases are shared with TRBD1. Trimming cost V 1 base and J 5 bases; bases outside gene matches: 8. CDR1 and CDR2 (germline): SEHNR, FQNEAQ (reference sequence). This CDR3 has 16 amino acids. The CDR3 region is CASSLGGQGRRTEAFF. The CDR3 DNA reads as TGTGCCAGCAGCTTAGGGGGACAGGGCCGGAGGACTGAAGCTTTCTTT.

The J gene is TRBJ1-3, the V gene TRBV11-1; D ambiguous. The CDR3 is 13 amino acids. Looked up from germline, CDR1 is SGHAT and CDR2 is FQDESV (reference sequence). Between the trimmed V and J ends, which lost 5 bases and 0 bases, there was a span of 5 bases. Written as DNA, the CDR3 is TGTGCCAGCAGCGCAGTCTCTGGAAACACCATATATTTT. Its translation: CASSAVSGNTIYF.

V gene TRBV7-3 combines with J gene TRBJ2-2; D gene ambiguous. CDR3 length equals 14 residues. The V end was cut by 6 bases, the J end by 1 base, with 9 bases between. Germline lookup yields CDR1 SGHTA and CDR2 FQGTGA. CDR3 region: CASRKPGNTGELFF. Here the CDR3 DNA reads TGTGCCAGCAGGAAACCAGGGAACACCGGGGAGCTGTTTTTT.

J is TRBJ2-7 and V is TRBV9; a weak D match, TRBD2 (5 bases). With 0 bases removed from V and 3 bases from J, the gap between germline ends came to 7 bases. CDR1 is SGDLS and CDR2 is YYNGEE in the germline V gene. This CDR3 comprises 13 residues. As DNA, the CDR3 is TGTGCCAGCAGCGTAGACAGCGGCTACGAGCAGTACTTC. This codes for CASSVDSGYEQYF.

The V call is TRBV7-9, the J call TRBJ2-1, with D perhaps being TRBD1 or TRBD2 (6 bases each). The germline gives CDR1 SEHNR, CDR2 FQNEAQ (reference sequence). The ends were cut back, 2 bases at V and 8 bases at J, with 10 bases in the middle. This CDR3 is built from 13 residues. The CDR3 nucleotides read TGTGCCAGCAGCTTAAGGGGGGACCATGAGCAGTTCTTC. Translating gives CASSLRGDHEQFF.

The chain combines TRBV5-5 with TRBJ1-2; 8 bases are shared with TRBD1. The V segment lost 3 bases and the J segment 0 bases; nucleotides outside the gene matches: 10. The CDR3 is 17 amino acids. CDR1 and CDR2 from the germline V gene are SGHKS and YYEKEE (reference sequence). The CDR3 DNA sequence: TGTGCCAGCAGCTCCCGTATGACAGGGGTGGCTAACTATGGCTACACCTTC. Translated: CASSSRMTGVANYGYTF.

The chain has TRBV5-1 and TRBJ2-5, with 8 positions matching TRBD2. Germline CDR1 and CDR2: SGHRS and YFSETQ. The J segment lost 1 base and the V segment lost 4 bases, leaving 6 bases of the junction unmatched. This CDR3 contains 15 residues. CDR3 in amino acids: CASSRAGTSQETQYF. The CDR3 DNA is TGCGCCAGCAGCCGGGCCGGGACTAGCCAAGAGACCCAGTACTTC.

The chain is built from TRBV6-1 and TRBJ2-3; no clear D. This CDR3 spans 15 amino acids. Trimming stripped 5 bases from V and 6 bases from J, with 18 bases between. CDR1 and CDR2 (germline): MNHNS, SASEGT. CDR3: CASSSRRPGLDTQYF. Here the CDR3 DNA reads TGTGCCAGCAGTTCCCGACGACCCGGTCTCGATACGCAGTATTTT.

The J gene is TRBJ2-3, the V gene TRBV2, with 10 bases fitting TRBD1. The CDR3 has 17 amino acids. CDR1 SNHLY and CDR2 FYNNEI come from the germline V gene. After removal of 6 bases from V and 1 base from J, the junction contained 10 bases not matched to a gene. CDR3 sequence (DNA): TGTGCCAGCAGGACCGGGACAGGGGCGTGGGGCACAGATACGCAGTATTTT. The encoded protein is CASRTGTGAWGTDTQYF.

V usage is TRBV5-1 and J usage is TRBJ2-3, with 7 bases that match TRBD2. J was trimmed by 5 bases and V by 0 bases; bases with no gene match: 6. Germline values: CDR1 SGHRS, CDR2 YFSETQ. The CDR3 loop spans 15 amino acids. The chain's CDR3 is CASSLGTSLGDTQYF. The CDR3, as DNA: TGCGCCAGCAGCTTGGGGACTAGTTTAGGAGATACGCAGTATTTT.

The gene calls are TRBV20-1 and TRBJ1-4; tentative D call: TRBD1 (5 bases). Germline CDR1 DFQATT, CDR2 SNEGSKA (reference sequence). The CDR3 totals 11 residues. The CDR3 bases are TGCCAGGGCTTTGCTAATGAAAAACTGTTTTTT. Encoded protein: CQGFANEKLFF.

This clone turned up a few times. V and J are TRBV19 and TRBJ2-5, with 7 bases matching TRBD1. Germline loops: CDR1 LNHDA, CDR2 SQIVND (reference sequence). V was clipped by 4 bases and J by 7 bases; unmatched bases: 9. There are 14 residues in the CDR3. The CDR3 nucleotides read TGTGCCAGTAGTACCGGACAGGTTCGGGGGACCCAGTACTTC. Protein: CASSTGQVRGTQYF.

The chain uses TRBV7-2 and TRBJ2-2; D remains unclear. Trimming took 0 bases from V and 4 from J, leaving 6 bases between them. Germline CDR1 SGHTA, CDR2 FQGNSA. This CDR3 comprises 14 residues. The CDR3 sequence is CASSLAQSTGELFF. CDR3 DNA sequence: TGTGCCAGCAGCTTAGCGCAAAGCACCGGGGAGCTGTTTTTT.

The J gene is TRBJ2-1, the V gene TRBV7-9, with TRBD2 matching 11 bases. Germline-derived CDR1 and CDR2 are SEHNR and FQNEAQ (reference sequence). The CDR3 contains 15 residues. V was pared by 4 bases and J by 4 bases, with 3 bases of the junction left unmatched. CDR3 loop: CASSYSGGAYNEQFF. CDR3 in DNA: TGTGCCAGCAGCTATAGCGGGGGGGCTTACAATGAGCAGTTCTTC.

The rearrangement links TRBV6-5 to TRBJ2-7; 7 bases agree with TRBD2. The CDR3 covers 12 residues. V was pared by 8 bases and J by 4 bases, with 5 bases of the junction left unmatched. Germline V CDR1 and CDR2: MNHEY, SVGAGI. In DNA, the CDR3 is TGTGCCAGCTTTGGCGGGAGATACGAGCAGTACTTC. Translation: CASFGGRYEQYF.

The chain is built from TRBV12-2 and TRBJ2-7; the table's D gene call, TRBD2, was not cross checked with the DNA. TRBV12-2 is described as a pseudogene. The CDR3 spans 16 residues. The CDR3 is CASRVLWSGRTYEQYF. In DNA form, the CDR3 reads TGTGCAAGTCGCGTCTTATGGAGCGGTCGTACCTACGAGCAGTACTTC.

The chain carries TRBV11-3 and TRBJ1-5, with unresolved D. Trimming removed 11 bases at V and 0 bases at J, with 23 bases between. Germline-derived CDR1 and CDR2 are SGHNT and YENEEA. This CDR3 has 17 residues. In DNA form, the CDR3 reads TGTGCCCGCCTTGACAACAACTCCCTCTATAGCAATCAGCCCCAGCATTTT. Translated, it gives CARLDNNSLYSNQPQHF.

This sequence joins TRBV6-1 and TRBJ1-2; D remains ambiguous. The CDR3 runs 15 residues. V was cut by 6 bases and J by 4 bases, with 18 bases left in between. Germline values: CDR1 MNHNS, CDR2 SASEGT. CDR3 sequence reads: CASSPHRTSLYGYTF. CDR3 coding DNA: TGTGCCAGCAGCCCCCACCGCACGTCACTCTATGGCTACACCTTC.

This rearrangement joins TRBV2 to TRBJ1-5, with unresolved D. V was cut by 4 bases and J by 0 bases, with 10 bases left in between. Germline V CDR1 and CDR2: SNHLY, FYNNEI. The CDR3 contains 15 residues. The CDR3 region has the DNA TGTGCCAGCAGTGCCCAGAGCATTAGCAATCAGCCCCAGCATTTT. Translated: CASSAQSISNQPQHF.

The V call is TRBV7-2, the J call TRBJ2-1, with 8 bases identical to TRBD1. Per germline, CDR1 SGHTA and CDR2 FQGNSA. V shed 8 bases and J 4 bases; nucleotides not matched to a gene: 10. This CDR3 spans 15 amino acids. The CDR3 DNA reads TGTGCCAGCGCAAGGGCAGGGGGCGCTTACAATGAGCAGTTCTTC. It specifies CASARAGGAYNEQFF.

The CDR3 nucleotides are TGTGCCAGCAGCCCGCACAAGGGGAGAGCCTTCGTGGTCTACGAGCAGTACTTC. It codes for CASSPHKGRAFVVYEQYF. The V call is TRBV21-1, the J call TRBJ2-7. TRBV21-1 is designated a pseudogene. CDR3 length: 18 amino acids.

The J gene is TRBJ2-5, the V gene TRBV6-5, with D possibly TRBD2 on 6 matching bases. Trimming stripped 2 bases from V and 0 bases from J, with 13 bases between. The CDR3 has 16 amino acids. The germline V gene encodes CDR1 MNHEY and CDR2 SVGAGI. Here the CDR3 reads CASSYGAGSYQETQYF. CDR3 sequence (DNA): TGTGCCAGCAGTTACGGGGCGGGGAGTTACCAAGAGACCCAGTACTTC.

The CDR3 region has the DNA TGTGCCAGCTCACCACCGAGCGGGCTTGGCTACGAGCAGTACTTC. Amino acid sequence: CASSPPSGLGYEQYF. The rearrangement joins TRBV18 to TRBJ2-7; weak D call: TRBD2 (6 bases). Germline values: CDR1 KGHSH, CDR2 LQKENI. The CDR3 length is 15 residues. The V end was cut by 0 bases, the J end by 3 bases, with 12 bases between. Variable domain in full (rest from reference TRBV18 and TRBJ2-7): NAGVMQNPRHLVRRRGQEARLRCSPMKGHSHVYWYRQLPEEGLKFMVYLQKENIIDESGMPKERFSAEFPKEGPSILRIQQVVRGDSAAYFCASSPPSGLGYEQYFGPGTRLTVT.

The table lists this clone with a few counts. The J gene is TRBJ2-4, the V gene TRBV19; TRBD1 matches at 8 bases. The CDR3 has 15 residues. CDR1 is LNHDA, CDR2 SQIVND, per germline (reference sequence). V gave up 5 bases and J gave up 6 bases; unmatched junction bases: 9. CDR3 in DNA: TGTGCCAGTAGTGGCGGGACAGGAGGTCTAAACATTCAGTACTTC. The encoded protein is CASSGGTGGLNIQYF.

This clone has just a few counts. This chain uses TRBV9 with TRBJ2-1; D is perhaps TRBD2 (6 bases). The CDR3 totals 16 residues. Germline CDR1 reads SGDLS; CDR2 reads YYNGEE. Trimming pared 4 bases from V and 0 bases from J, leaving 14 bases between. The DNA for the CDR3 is TGTGCCAGCAGCCCACAAAGACTAGGCTCCTACAATGAGCAGTTCTTC. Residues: CASSPQRLGSYNEQFF.

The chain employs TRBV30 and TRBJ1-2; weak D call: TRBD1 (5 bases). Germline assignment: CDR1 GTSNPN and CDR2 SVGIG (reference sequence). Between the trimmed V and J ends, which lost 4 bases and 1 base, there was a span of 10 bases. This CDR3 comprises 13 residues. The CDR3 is CAWMAQGNYGYTF. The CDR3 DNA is TGTGCCTGGATGGCGCAGGGTAACTATGGCTACACCTTC. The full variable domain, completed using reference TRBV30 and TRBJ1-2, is SQTIHQWPATLVQPVGSPLSLECTVEGTSNPNLYWYRQAAGRGLQLLFYSVGIGQISSEVPQNLSASRPQDRQFILSSKKLLLSDSGFYLCAWMAQGNYGYTFGSGTRLTVV.

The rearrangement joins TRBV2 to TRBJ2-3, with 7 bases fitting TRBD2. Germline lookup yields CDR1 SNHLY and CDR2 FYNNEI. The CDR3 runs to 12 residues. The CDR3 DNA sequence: TGTGGGGGGGGTATTAGCACAGATACGCAGTATTTT. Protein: CGGGISTDTQYF.

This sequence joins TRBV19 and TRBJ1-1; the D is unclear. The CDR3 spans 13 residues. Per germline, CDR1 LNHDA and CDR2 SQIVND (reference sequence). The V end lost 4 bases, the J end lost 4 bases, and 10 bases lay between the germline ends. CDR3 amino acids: CASSSNGLTEAFF. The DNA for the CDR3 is TGTGCCAGTAGTAGTAATGGGCTCACTGAAGCTTTCTTT.

The CDR3 coding sequence is TGTGCCAGCAGCTTAACGGGAGGGGGCAGAGGCTACACCTTC. Its protein product is CASSLTGGGRGYTF. The J gene is TRBJ1-2, the V gene TRBV7-2; 7 bases agree with TRBD1. Trimming at V came to 2 bases and at J to 8 bases, leaving 8 bases not matched to a gene. This CDR3 is built from 14 residues. Germline V lookup: CDR1 SGHTA, CDR2 FQGNSA.